Given below is one T cell receptor beta chain in context. Only in-frame clones appear in the TCRdb table, and some are missing; sequencing was by immunoSEQ multiplex PCR. The data hold 68,000 or so clones, with about 90% observed a single time. This record comes from a study of technical replicates of blood from several donors. This CDR3 is 16 amino acids long. V trimming: 5 bases; J trimming: 2 bases; junction bases outside the gene matches: 9. The germline gives CDR1 SGHTA, CDR2 FQGTGA. The chain has TRBV7-3 and TRBJ2-3, with TRBD1 identical over 8 bases. Sequenced: T cells isolated from PBMCs. The receptor was derived from a human donor in good health. This CDR3 reads CASSLGQGPFTDTQYF. The CDR3 DNA reads as TGTGCCAGCAGCCTCGGACAGGGTCCCTTCACAGATACGCAGTATTTT.